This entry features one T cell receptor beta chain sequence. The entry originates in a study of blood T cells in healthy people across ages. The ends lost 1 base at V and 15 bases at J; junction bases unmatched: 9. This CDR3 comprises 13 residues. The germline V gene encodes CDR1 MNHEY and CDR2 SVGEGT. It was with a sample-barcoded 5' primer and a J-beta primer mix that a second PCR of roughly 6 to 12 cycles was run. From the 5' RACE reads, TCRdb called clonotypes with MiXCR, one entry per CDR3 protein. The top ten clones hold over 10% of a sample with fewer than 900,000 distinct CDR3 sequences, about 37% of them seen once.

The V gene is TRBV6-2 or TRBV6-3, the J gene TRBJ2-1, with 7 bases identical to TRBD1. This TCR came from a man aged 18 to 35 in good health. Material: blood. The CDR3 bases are TGTGCCAGCAGTTACTGGGGCCGGGACAGTATGTTCTTC. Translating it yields CASSYWGRDSMFF.